A single sample is the source of the 6 T cell receptor beta chains below, sequenced in a study of T cell repertoires in cytomegalovirus infection. TCRdb recomputed calls from the reads with MiXCR, one row per CDR3 protein. The sample has 650,000 to 900,000 distinct CDR3 sequences, approximately 32% seen once; the top ten hold around 12%. These receptors lack a known antigen. The material sequenced was cultured CD8+ T cells from PBMCs, taken from culture after CMV antigen stimulation. The receptors stem from a human donor in good health (CMV status not recorded). Some clones in this sample may be carry-over from other donors' samples.

The chain is built from TRBV12-3 or TRBV12-4 and TRBJ2-7; D uncertain. The CDR3 has 13 residues. V lost 1 base to trimming and J lost 7 bases, with 11 bases between them. CDR3 region: CASSLGSAKEQYF. In DNA form, the CDR3 reads TGTGCCAGCAGTTTAGGGTCCGCGAAGGAGCAGTACTTC.

Concerning this clonotype itself: A much larger clone is a single base away; this may be a read error. The chain links TRBV27 to TRBJ2-2, with D possibly being TRBD1 or TRBD2 (6 bases each). CDR3 length: 15 residues. CDR1 is MNHEY, CDR2 SMNVEV, per germline (reference sequence). V dropped 3 bases and J dropped 3 bases, with 11 bases sitting between them. The CDR3 spells CASSLVGGDTGELFF. In nucleotides, the CDR3 is TGTGCCAGCAGTTTGGTGGGGGGCGACACCGGGGAGCTGTTTTTT.

This clonotype was detected many times. J is TRBJ2-1 and V is TRBV7-6; TRBD1 matches at 9 bases. This CDR3 is 19 amino acids long. Germline CDR1 SGHVS, CDR2 FNYEAQ. J was trimmed by 0 bases and V by 2 bases; bases with no gene match: 11. The CDR3 nucleotides are TGTGCCAGCAGCTTATTAGCCGGGACAGGGCCAAGCTCCTACAATGAGCAGTTCTTC. This sequence encodes CASSLLAGTGPSSYNEQFF.

The V gene is TRBV29-1, the J gene TRBJ2-3; no clear D gene. The CDR3 loop spans 13 amino acids. Germline V CDR1 and CDR2: SQVTM, ANQGSEA. Trimming cost V 1 base and J 4 bases, with 9 bases left between them. The CDR3 protein is CSVEVGTSDTQYF. The CDR3 DNA reads as TGCAGCGTTGAAGTCGGCACATCAGATACGCAGTATTTT.

The rearrangement uses TRBV15 and TRBJ2-2; tentatively, D is TRBD1 or TRBD2 (5 bases each). The CDR3 consists of 17 residues. Germline-derived CDR1 and CDR2 are LNHNV and YYDKDF (reference sequence). V lost 6 bases to trimming and J lost 3 bases, with 20 bases between them. CDR3 residues: CATRSPGTSEDTGELFF. CDR3 in DNA: TGTGCCACCAGGAGTCCGGGGACCTCCGAGGACACCGGGGAGCTGTTTTTT.

The V gene is TRBV28, the J gene TRBJ2-1; D gene unclear. CDR1 MDHEN and CDR2 SYDVKM come from the germline V gene. V was trimmed by 6 bases and J by 3 bases, leaving 6 bases between them. The CDR3 consists of 12 residues. The CDR3 loop is CASRDGYNEQFF. Here the CDR3 DNA reads TGTGCCAGCAGAGACGGCTACAATGAGCAGTTCTTC.